This T cell receptor beta chain originates from a study of cytomegalovirus exposure and HLA in healthy donors. The study's findings and limits: An analysis that was carried out later associated 15,000 to 20,000 TCR beta sequences with HLA alleles at 0.05 false discovery rate.

The CDR3 is 18 residues long. Germline assignment: CDR1 SNHLY and CDR2 FYNNEI. J gave up 0 bases and V 6 bases, and 9 bases lay outside the gene matches. Amplification used 60 Vbeta primers and 13 Jbeta primers. The data were produced by immunoSEQ multiplex PCR, yet TCRdb's version contains in-frame clones alone and is incomplete. The sample has roughly 100,000 clones, 83% seen once. Sampled while nominally healthy, donors likely had unrecorded immune exposures. Remarks on this clone: Its antigen is not known.

Sequenced sample: PBMCs. The chain links TRBV2 to TRBJ2-6, with TRBD1 matching 9 bases. This receptor was obtained from a man between 40 and 49 years old in good health and CMV-seronegative. CDR3 amino acids: CASRRPGQGSSGANVLTF. CDR3 DNA: TGTGCCAGCAGAAGACCGGGACAGGGATCCTCTGGGGCCAACGTCCTGACTTTC. Filled out from reference TRBV2 and TRBJ2-6, the complete variable domain reads EPEVTQTPSHQVTQMGQEVILRCVPISNHLYFYWYRQILGQKVEFLVSFYNNEISEKSEIFDDQFSVERPDGSNFTLKIRSTKLEDSAMYFCASRRPGQGSSGANVLTFGAGSRLTVL.